Shown below are 25 T cell receptor beta chains from a single sample sequenced in a study of blood T cell repertoires in COVID-19. Here immunoSEQ multiplex PCR was the method, and the copy in TCRdb shows in-frame clones only, minus some. The data hold fewer than 250,000 clones, with around nine tenths observed a single time. The source material was peripheral blood. The source is a woman aged 55 to 70 who had recovered from COVID-19.

The chain recombines TRBV25-1 with TRBJ2-1; 8 positions agree with TRBD1. The trim removed 2 bases at V and 5 bases at J, leaving 8 bases unmatched. The V gene's germline CDR1 is MGHDK and CDR2 SYGVNS. There are 16 residues in the CDR3. CDR3 sequence (DNA): TGTGCCAGCAGTGAAGAGACAGGGGCCGGCGACAATGAGCAGTTCTTC. It is translated as CASSEETGAGDNEQFF.

The J gene is TRBJ2-5, the V gene TRBV3-1 (or the pseudogene TRBV3-2), with D maybe TRBD1 (6 bases). The CDR3 extends over 14 amino acids. In germline, CDR1 is LGHDT, CDR2 YNNKEL (reference sequence). The germline V and J ends were trimmed by 0 bases and 5 bases, with 10 bases remaining between them. CDR3 nucleotides: TGTGCCAGCAGCCAAGATGCAAGGGGGGAGACCCAGTACTTC. Encoded protein: CASSQDARGETQYF.

The chain links TRBV19 to TRBJ1-1; D is unresolved. Germline CDR1 reads LNHDA; CDR2 reads SQIVND (reference sequence). Trimming stripped 3 bases from V and 11 bases from J, with 16 bases between. This CDR3 region has 13 residues. The CDR3, as DNA: TGTGCCAGTAGTATCGAGCCAAGGCGGGAGGCTTTCTTT. Residues: CASSIEPRREAFF.

This chain links TRBV7-3 with TRBJ2-6; D is uncertain. V lost 4 bases, J lost 0 bases, and 4 bases lay in between. The CDR3 is 14 residues long. Per germline, CDR1 SGHTA and CDR2 FQGTGA. The CDR3 loop is CASSSSSGANVLTF. Here the CDR3 DNA reads TGTGCCAGCAGCTCCAGCTCTGGGGCCAACGTCCTGACTTTC.

This clone was seen a few times. The chain links TRBV7-3 to TRBJ1-4; D ambiguous. Germline V gene lookup returns CDR1 SGHTA and CDR2 FQGTGA. This CDR3 has 16 amino acids. V was cut by 5 bases and J by 8 bases, with 21 bases left in between. The CDR3 region is CASSSHCHIAMEKLFF. The CDR3 nucleotides read TGTGCCAGCAGCAGCCACTGCCACATAGCTATGGAAAAACTGTTTTTT.

Worth noting for this clone: A read error may produce the germline difference seen at one junction end. The rearrangement joins TRBV5-5 to TRBJ1-2; D gene unclear. CDR3 length: 15 amino acids. Germline-derived CDR1 and CDR2 are SGHKS and YYEKEE (reference sequence). CDR3 DNA sequence: TGTGCCAGCAGTTTGGACGGGAGACCTTGGGATGGCTACACCTTC. Protein sequence: CASSLDGRPWDGYTF. Together with reference TRBV5-5 and TRBJ1-2, the CDR3 gives the full variable domain: DAGVTQSPTHLIKTRGQQVTLRCSPISGHKSVSWYQQVLGQGPQFIFQYYEKEERGRGNFPDRFSARQFPNYSSELNVNALLLGDSALYLCASSLDGRPWDGYTFGSGTRLTVV.

This CDR3 reads CASSLDRGNSPLHF. The CDR3, as DNA: TGTGCCAGCAGTTTGGACAGGGGGAATTCACCCCTCCACTTT. This sequence joins TRBV7-9 and TRBJ1-6; 10 positions agree with TRBD1. Germline CDR1 and CDR2: SEHNR and FQNEAQ (reference sequence). V shed 6 bases, J shed 7 bases, and the junction held 3 bases outside the gene matches. The CDR3 runs 14 residues.

This chain joins TRBV6-2 or TRBV6-3 and TRBJ2-3; the match to TRBD2 covers 10 bases. The trim removed 0 bases at V and 2 bases at J, leaving 8 bases unmatched. Germline V lookup: CDR1 MNHEY, CDR2 SVGEGT. This CDR3 comprises 18 residues. The CDR3 sequence is CASSYSSGGAGSTDTQYF. The CDR3 DNA follows: TGTGCCAGCAGTTACTCGAGCGGGGGGGCCGGATCCACAGATACGCAGTATTTT.

The rearrangement links TRBV9 to TRBJ2-1; D may be TRBD2 (7 bases). CDR1 is SGDLS and CDR2 is YYNGEE in the germline V gene. The CDR3 contains 17 residues. V dropped 2 bases and J dropped 3 bases, with 18 bases sitting between them. CDR3 sequence (DNA): TGTGCCAGCAGCGTTGGGGAGGGGGGAGCCCACTACAATGAGCAGTTCTTC. Amino acids: CASSVGEGGAHYNEQFF.

V gene TRBV6-5 combines with J gene TRBJ1-1, with a tentative D call TRBD1 (6 bases). Germline CDR1 MNHEY, CDR2 SVGAGI. This CDR3 spans 14 amino acids. V was shortened by 6 bases and J by 1 base, with 12 bases between the two germline ends. CDR3 bases: TGTGCCAGCAGACAGGCGGACAGGAACACTGAAGCTTTCTTT. As protein: CASRQADRNTEAFF.

Worth noting for this clone: A read error is possible here, since a much larger clone lies one base away. The rearrangement uses TRBV5-1 and TRBJ1-2; 10 bases are shared with TRBD1. V was clipped by 0 bases and J by 4 bases; unmatched bases: 0. Per germline, CDR1 SGHRS and CDR2 YFSETQ. The CDR3 sequence is 14 residues long. CDR3 region: CASSLGTGGYGYTF. DNA of the CDR3: TGCGCCAGCAGCTTGGGGACAGGGGGCTATGGCTACACCTTC. Full variable domain (outside the CDR3, taken from reference TRBV5-1 and TRBJ1-2): KAGVTQTPRYLIKTRGQQVTLSCSPISGHRSVSWYQQTPGQGLQFLFEYFSETQRNKGNFPGRFSGRQFSNSRSEMNVSTLELGDSALYLCASSLGTGGYGYTFGSGTRLTVV.

The chain couples TRBV21-1 to TRBJ1-5. TRBV21-1 is an annotated pseudogene. There are 19 residues in the CDR3. CDR3 region: CASSKIEDIPQRDSQPQHF. As DNA, the CDR3 is TGTGCCAGCAGCAAAATCGAAGACATTCCTCAGAGGGATAGTCAGCCCCAGCATTTT.

This chain links TRBV6-5 with TRBJ2-2; perhaps TRBD2 as D (6 bases). There are 13 residues in the CDR3. Trimming removed 10 bases at V and 5 bases at J, with 14 bases between. Germline CDR1 MNHEY, CDR2 SVGAGI. The CDR3 sequence is CATQAGGTGELFF. CDR3 sequence (DNA): TGTGCCACACAGGCTGGAGGGACCGGGGAGCTGTTTTTT.

Here the CDR3 DNA reads TGTGCCAGCAGATTTAGGGGATATGGCTACACCTTC. It yields the protein CASRFRGYGYTF. This chain links TRBV28 with TRBJ1-2, with a weak D call TRBD1 (5 bases). The CDR3 runs 12 residues. Trimming cost V 6 bases and J 5 bases, with 10 bases left between them. Germline CDR1 is MDHEN and CDR2 is SYDVKM.

The CDR3 coding sequence is TGTGCCAGCAGCCAAGAAACTCGGCGGGTCCCCCGGGAGCAGTACTTC. Encoded protein: CASSQETRRVPREQYF. The chain combines TRBV3-1 (or the pseudogene TRBV3-2) with TRBJ2-7; tentative D call: TRBD2 (5 bases). The CDR3 contains 16 residues. The V end was cut by 0 bases, the J end by 7 bases, with 19 bases between. Germline V gene data show CDR1 as LGHDT and CDR2 as YNNKEL (reference sequence).

This chain connects TRBV7-9 to TRBJ2-2; a weak D match, TRBD2 (6 bases). The V gene's germline CDR1 is SEHNR and CDR2 FQNEAQ (reference sequence). The CDR3 has 15 amino acids. Trimming left V 5 bases short and J 8 bases short, with 18 bases between. CDR3 residues: CASSPGTSLEGELFF. CDR3 DNA: TGTGCCAGCAGCCCCGGGACTTCGCTCGAAGGGGAGCTGTTTTTT.

This clone appeared once. This chain links TRBV9 with TRBJ1-4, with D unresolved. In germline, CDR1 is SGDLS, CDR2 YYNGEE. V was cut by 2 bases and J by 0 bases, with 5 bases left in between. The CDR3 consists of 14 residues. DNA for the CDR3: TGTGCCAGCAGCGTTGACTCAACTAATGAAAAACTGTTTTTT. Translating gives CASSVDSTNEKLFF.

The chain carries TRBV6-5 and TRBJ1-6, with TRBD1 identical over 7 bases. CDR1 is MNHEY and CDR2 is SVGAGI in the germline V gene. This CDR3 has 15 amino acids. Trimming took 6 bases from V and 5 from J; bases not matched to a gene: 7. The CDR3 nucleotides are TGTGCCAGCAGCAGGGGGACAGATCATAATTCACCCCTCCACTTT. This sequence encodes CASSRGTDHNSPLHF.

The chain is built from TRBV19 and TRBJ1-6; no clear D gene. Trimming removed 10 bases at V and 15 bases at J, with 16 bases between. The germline V gene encodes CDR1 LNHDA and CDR2 SQIVND (reference sequence). This CDR3 is 11 amino acids long. For the CDR3, the DNA is TGTGCCACCAAGTATTGGGAGAGCCTCCACTTT. It encodes CATKYWESLHF.

The table lists this clone with a few counts. DNA for the CDR3: TGTGCCAGCAGCCTGACAGGAGATCAGCCCCAGCATTTT. This gives the protein CASSLTGDQPQHF. The rearrangement joins TRBV14 to TRBJ1-5; a possible D gene is TRBD1 (6 bases). Trimming removed 4 bases at V and 5 bases at J, with 9 bases between. The CDR3 is made up of 13 amino acids. Germline-derived CDR1 and CDR2 are SGHDN and FVKESK.

This chain uses TRBV16 with TRBJ1-2, with 7 bases fitting TRBD1. There are 14 residues in the CDR3. Germline V gene sequence: CDR1 KGHSY, CDR2 FQNENV. After removal of 2 bases from V and 4 bases from J, the junction contained 4 bases not matched to a gene. CDR3 residues: CASSQADRSYGYTF. CDR3 sequence (DNA): TGTGCCAGCAGCCAAGCGGACAGGAGCTATGGCTACACCTTC.

V gene TRBV5-6 combines with J gene TRBJ1-2, with D uncertain. The germline V and J ends were trimmed by 0 bases and 4 bases, with 16 bases remaining between them. Germline assignment: CDR1 SGHDT and CDR2 YYEEEE. This CDR3 comprises 16 residues. In DNA form, the CDR3 reads TGTGCCAGCAGCTTGGCGCGAGGAGGAATGGTCTATGGCTACACCTTC. Amino acid sequence: CASSLARGGMVYGYTF.

The J gene is TRBJ2-3, the V gene TRBV3-1 (or the pseudogene TRBV3-2); possibly TRBD1 for D (6 bases). The V gene lost 0 bases and the J gene lost 3 bases, with 10 bases spanning the gap. CDR1 and CDR2 from the germline V gene are LGHDT and YNNKEL (reference sequence). The CDR3 spans 15 residues. This CDR3 is CASSQDPQGTDTQYF. CDR3 DNA sequence: TGTGCCAGCAGCCAAGATCCACAGGGAACAGATACGCAGTATTTT.

The chain links TRBV6-4 to TRBJ2-2; TRBD1 aligns across 8 bases. This CDR3 spans 15 amino acids. After removal of 5 bases from V and 5 bases from J, the junction contained 7 bases not matched to a gene. Per the germline V gene, CDR1 is MRHNA and CDR2 is SNTAGT. CDR3 DNA: TGTGCCAGCAGTACTCAGGGGGCCGTTACCGGGGAGCTGTTTTTT. This encodes CASSTQGAVTGELFF.

The gene calls are TRBV7-3 and TRBJ2-7, with D possibly matching TRBD2 (6 bases). Per germline, CDR1 SGHTA and CDR2 FQGTGA. With 0 bases removed from V and 6 bases from J, the gap between germline ends came to 15 bases. The CDR3 is 15 amino acids. The CDR3 here is CASSLTVPGLSEQYF. In DNA form, the CDR3 reads TGTGCCAGCAGCTTAACGGTTCCGGGACTCAGCGAGCAGTACTTC.